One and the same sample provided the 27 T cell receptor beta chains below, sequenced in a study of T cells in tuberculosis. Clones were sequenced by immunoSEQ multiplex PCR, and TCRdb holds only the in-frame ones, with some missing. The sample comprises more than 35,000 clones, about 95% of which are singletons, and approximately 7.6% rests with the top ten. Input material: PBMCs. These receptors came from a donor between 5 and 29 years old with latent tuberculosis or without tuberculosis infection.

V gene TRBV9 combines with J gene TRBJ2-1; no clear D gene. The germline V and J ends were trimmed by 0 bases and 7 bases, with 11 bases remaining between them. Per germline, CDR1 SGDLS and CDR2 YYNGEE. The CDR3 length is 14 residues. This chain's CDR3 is CASSVGAGRNEQFF. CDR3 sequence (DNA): TGTGCCAGCAGCGTAGGGGCAGGTAGGAATGAGCAGTTCTTC.

The CDR3 DNA sequence: TGTGCCAGCAGTGAAAATTCAGGGCCCAATCAGCCCCAGCATTTT. This sequence encodes CASSENSGPNQPQHF. This chain connects TRBV6-4 to TRBJ1-5, with D possibly TRBD1 on 5 matching bases. V lost 3 bases and J 3 bases, leaving 12 bases between the germline ends. Looked up from germline, CDR1 is MRHNA and CDR2 is SNTAGT. The CDR3 has 15 amino acids.

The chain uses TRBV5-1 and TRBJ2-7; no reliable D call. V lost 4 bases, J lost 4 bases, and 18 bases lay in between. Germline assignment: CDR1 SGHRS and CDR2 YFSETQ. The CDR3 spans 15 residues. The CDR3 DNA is TGCGCCAGCAGCGGGCGACACGACCGACCTTACGAGCAGTACTTC. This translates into CASSGRHDRPYEQYF.

CDR3 DNA: TGCGCCAGCAGCTTGTTTGCGCCCGACAATGAGCAGTTCTTC. Residues: CASSLFAPDNEQFF. This sequence joins TRBV5-1 and TRBJ2-1; no definite D call. V shed 1 base and J shed 5 bases, with 10 bases lying between them. The germline V gene encodes CDR1 SGHRS and CDR2 YFSETQ. The CDR3 is made up of 14 amino acids.

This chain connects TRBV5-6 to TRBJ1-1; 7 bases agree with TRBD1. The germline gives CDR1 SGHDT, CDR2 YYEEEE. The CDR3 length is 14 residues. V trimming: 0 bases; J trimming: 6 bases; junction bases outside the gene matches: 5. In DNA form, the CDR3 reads TGTGCCAGCAGCTTGGCCTCAGGGGGACCTGAAGCTTTCTTT. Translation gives CASSLASGGPEAFF. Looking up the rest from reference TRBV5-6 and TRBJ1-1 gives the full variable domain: DAGVTQSPTHLIKTRGQQVTLRCSPKSGHDTVSWYQQALGQGPQFIFQYYEEEERQRGNFPDRFSGHQFPNYSSELNVNALLLGDSALYLCASSLASGGPEAFFGQGTRLTVV.

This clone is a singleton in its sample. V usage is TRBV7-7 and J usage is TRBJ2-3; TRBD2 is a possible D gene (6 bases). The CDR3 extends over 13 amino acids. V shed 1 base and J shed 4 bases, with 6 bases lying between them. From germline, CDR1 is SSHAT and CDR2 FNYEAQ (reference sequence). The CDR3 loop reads CASSLGEADTQYF. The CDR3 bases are TGTGCCAGCAGCTTAGGGGAGGCAGATACGCAGTATTTT. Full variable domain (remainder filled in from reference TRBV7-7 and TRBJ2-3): GAGVSQSPRYKVTKRGQDVTLRCDPISSHATLYWYQQALGQGPEFLTYFNYEAQPDKSGLPSDRFSAERPEGSISTLTIQRTEQRDSAMYRCASSLGEADTQYFGPGTRLTVL.

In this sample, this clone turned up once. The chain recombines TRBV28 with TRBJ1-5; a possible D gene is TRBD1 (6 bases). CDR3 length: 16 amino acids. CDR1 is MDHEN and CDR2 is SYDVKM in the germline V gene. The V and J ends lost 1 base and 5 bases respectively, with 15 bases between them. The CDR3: CASSLYVFGGDQPQHF. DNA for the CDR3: TGTGCCAGCAGTTTATACGTTTTTGGGGGCGATCAGCCCCAGCATTTT.

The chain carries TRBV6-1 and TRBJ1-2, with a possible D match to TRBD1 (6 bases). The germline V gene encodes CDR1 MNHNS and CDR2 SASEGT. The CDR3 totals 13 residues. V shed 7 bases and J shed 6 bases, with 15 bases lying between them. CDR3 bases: TGTGCCAGCAATTCCCGAGGGACACATGGCTACACCTTC. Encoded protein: CASNSRGTHGYTF.

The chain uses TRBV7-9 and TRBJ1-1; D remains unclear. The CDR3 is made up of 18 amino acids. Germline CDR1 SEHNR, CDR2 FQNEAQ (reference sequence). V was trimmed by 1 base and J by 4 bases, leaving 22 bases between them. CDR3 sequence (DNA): TGTGCCAGCAGCTTAGATCGGTTCATGCGGGGTCTCAGCACTGAAGCTTTCTTT. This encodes CASSLDRFMRGLSTEAFF.

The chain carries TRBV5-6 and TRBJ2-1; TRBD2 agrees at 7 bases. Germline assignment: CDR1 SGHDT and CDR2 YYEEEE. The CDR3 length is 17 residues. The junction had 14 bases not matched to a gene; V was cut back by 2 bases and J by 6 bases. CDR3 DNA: TGTGCCAGCAGCTTACTCGGGAGCGGGACCCGGGGCAATGAGCAGTTCTTC. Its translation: CASSLLGSGTRGNEQFF.

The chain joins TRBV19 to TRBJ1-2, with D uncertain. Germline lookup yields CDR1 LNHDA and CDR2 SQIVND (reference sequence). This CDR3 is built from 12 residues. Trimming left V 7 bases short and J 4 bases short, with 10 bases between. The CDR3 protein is CASIGNSYGYTF. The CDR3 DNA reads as TGTGCCAGTATCGGGAATTCCTATGGCTACACCTTC. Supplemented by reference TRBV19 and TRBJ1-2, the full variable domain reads DGGITQSPKYLFRKEGQNVTLSCEQNLNHDAMYWYRQDPGQGLRLIYYSQIVNDFQKGDIAEGYSVSREKKESFPLTVTSAQKNPTAFYLCASIGNSYGYTFGSGTRLTVV.

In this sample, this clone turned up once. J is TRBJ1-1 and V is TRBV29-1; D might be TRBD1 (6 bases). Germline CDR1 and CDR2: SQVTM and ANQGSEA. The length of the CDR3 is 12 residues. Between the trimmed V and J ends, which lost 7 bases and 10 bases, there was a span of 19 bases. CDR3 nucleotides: TGCAGCGCCCCAGGGCGGGGGCGGGGAGCTTTCTTT. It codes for CSAPGRGRGAFF.

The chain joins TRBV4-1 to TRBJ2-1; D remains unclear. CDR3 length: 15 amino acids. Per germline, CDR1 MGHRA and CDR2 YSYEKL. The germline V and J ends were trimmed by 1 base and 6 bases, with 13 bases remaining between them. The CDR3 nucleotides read TGCGCCAGCAGCCAAGCGACCCTGCTAGGCAATGAGCAGTTCTTC. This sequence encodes CASSQATLLGNEQFF.

CDR3 DNA: TGTGCCTGGAACCCCGGACACCTGAACACTGAAGCTTTCTTT. Encoded protein: CAWNPGHLNTEAFF. The J gene is TRBJ1-1, the V gene TRBV30; perhaps TRBD1 as D (5 bases). The germline V and J ends were trimmed by 4 bases and 0 bases, with 12 bases remaining between them. The CDR3 is made up of 14 amino acids. Per germline, CDR1 GTSNPN and CDR2 SVGIG (reference sequence).

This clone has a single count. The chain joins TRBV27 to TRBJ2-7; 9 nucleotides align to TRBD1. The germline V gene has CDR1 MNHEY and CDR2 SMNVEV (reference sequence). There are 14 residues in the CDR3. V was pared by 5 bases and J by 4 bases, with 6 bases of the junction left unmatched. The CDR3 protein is CASSPTGQGYEQYF. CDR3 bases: TGTGCCAGCAGTCCTACGGGACAGGGTTACGAGCAGTACTTC.

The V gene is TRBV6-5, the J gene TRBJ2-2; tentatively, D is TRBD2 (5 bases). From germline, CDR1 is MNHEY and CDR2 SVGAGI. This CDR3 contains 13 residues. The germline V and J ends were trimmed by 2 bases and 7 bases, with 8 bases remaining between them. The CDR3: CASSYEGHGELFF. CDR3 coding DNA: TGTGCCAGCAGTTACGAGGGCCACGGGGAGCTGTTTTTT.

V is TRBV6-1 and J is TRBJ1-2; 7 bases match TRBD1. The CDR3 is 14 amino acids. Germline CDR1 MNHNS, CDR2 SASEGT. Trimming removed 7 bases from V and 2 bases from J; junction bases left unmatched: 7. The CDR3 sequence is CASIRDSLNYGYTF. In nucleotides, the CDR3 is TGTGCCAGCATCCGGGACAGCCTAAACTATGGCTACACCTTC.

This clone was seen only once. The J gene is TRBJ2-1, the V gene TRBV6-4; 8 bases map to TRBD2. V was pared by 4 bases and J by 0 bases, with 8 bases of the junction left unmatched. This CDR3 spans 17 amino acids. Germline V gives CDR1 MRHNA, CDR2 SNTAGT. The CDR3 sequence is CASSGGGLAGSYNEQFF. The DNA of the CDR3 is TGTGCCAGCAGTGGGGGGGGGCTAGCGGGCTCCTACAATGAGCAGTTCTTC.

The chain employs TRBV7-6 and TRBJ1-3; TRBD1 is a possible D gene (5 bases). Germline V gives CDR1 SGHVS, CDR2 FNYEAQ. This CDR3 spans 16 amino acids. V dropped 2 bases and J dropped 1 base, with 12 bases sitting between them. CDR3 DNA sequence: TGTGCCAGCAGCTTAACTTCTGCAGGGTCTGGAAACACCATATATTTT. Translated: CASSLTSAGSGNTIYF.

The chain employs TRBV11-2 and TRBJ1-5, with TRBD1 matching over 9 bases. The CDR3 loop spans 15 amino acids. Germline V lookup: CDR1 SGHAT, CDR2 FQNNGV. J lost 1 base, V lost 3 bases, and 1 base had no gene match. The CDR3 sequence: CASSLDRGSNQPQHF. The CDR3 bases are TGTGCCAGCAGCTTGGACAGGGGAAGCAATCAGCCCCAGCATTTT.

This CDR3 reads CASSGTGSYEQYF. For the CDR3, the DNA is TGTGCCAGCAGCGGGACAGGGTCCTACGAGCAGTACTTC. The chain combines TRBV6-1 with TRBJ2-7; TRBD1 agrees at 9 bases. V shed 6 bases and J 1 base; nucleotides not matched to a gene: 1. The CDR3 runs 13 residues. CDR1 and CDR2 (germline): MNHNS, SASEGT.

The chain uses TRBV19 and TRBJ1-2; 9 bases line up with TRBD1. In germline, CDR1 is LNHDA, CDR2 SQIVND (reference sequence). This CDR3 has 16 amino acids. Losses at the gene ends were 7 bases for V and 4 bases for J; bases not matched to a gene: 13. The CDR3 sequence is CASNGDRANSLYGYTF. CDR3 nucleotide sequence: TGTGCCAGTAATGGGGACAGGGCAAATTCGCTCTATGGCTACACCTTC.

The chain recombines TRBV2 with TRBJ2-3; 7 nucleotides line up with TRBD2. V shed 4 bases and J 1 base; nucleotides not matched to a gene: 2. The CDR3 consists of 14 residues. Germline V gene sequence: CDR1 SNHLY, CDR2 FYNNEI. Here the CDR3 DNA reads TGTGCCAGCAGTGGGGCGGGGGGCACAGATACGCAGTATTTT. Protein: CASSGAGGTDTQYF.

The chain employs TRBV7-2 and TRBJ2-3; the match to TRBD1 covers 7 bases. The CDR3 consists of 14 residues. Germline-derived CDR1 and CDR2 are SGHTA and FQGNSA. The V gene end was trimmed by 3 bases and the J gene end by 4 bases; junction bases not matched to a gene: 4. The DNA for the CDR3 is TGTGCCAGCAGCTTTAGAGGGGGCCCAGATACGCAGTATTTT. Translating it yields CASSFRGGPDTQYF.

CDR3 nucleotide sequence: TGTGCCAGCAGCTCGGACAGACCCTACGAGCAGTACTTC. It specifies CASSSDRPYEQYF. The chain couples TRBV7-2 to TRBJ2-7; a possible D gene is TRBD1 (6 bases). Germline V CDR1 and CDR2: SGHTA, FQGNSA. V was shortened by 4 bases and J by 2 bases, with 9 bases between the two germline ends. The CDR3 has 13 amino acids. The complete variable domain, with remaining parts taken from reference TRBV7-2 and TRBJ2-7, reads GAGVSQSPSNKVTEKGKDVELRCDPISGHTALYWYRQSLGQGLEFLIYFQGNSAPDKSGLPSDRFSAERTGGSVSTLTIQRTQQEDSAVYLCASSSDRPYEQYFGPGTRLTVT.

The CDR3 nucleotides read TGTGCCAGCAGCGAAACCGTACTAGGGAATGCGGAGGATACGCAGTATTTT. Amino acid sequence: CASSETVLGNAEDTQYF. The chain recombines TRBV5-5 with TRBJ2-3; tentatively, D is TRBD2 (5 bases). CDR3 size: 17 residues. CDR1 is SGHKS and CDR2 is YYEKEE in the germline V gene (reference sequence). V shed 4 bases and J shed 6 bases, with 24 bases lying between them.

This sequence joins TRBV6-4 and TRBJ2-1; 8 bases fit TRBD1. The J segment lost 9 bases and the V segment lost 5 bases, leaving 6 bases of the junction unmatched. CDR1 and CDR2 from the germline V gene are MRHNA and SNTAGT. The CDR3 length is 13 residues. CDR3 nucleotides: TGTGCCAGCAGTTGGTCTACAGGGGGTGAGCAGTTCTTC. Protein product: CASSWSTGGEQFF.